This note documents a single TCR beta chain sequence. The specificity of this receptor is unknown. Nothing much larger sits one base from this clone, and base qualities are not available. The donors were healthy, HIV-negative adults with no recently reported acute infections or vaccinations. Only Caucasian adults living in Nashville, Tennessee, USA were represented among the donors. In the unsorted samples, 70 million to 90 million PBMCs were counted, and genomic DNA was extracted using the QIAamp DNA Blood Mini kit. After blood collection by leukapheresis, PBMCs were isolated using Ficoll-Histopaque density gradient centrifugation and then cryopreserved in the vapor phase of liquid nitrogen. At the junction V is shortened by 2 bases and J by 3 bases; bases outside the gene matches: 10. CDR1 SGHVS and CDR2 FQNEAQ are derived from the germline V gene. The CDR3 starts with the cysteine, ends with the phenylalanine, and has 17 residues. The kept DNA is CDR3 alone, 51 bases in frame from the first base.

TCR CDR3 regions were amplified from genomic DNA by multiplex PCR using the deep immunoSEQ assay. Genomic DNA extracted from each cell subset was distributed evenly over all wells of several immunoSEQ 96-well plates, and each plate served as one replicate. For unsorted PBMC, each replicate PCR was loaded with 300 to 350 ng genomic DNA, equivalent to roughly 31,000 T cell genomes. Ten immunoSEQ deep assay plates were used to sequence the unsorted PBMC genomic DNA. Purified libraries were measured with a Qubit 3.0 fluorometer, size-checked on a Bioanalyzer 2100, and measured again with the KAPA Library Quantification kit. Every immunoSEQ 96-well plate was sequenced on a separate single-read 150-cycle Illumina NextSeq 550 flow cell. Per the authors' processing: Because only junctional sequences without quality scores were contained in the immunoSEQ output, filtering matching that applied to full-length reads could not be performed. Sequences were annotated with PyIR, a Python wrapper for IgBLAST v1.9, using IMGT germline references to assign V/J genes and CDR3. Reads with weak V/J assignments (E-value above 1e-6), missing CDR3, stop codons, out-of-frame junctions, or ambiguous translated residues were removed. A V3J clonotype was defined by an identical inferred V gene, J gene, and CDR3 amino acid sequence. The percentage overlap between two repertoires was calculated by dividing the number of shared unique clonotypes by the size of the smaller repertoire. Repertoire richness was assessed with RTK rarefaction, the Chao1 estimator, and Recon v2.1 estimates of unobserved clonotypes. The immuneACCESS repertoire file appears here via TCRdb, limited to in-frame rearrangements. These files lack a portion of the clones; in checked studies, under half of the deficit traces to unresolved V genes, and the cause of the others is not known. V and J calls and clone size are as listed in that table; D and trimming were resolved from the DNA. The sample records 400,000 to 600,000 clones, approximately 79% of which are singletons. Approximately 12% of the sample lies in the top ten.

The data were taken from a study of shared clonotypes between healthy human individuals (dated by TCRdb to about 2020). Background for the entire study: A few men and a couple of women, aged 18 to 49 years, made up the cohort. To estimate repertoire size and how much clonotype sharing occurs between individuals, the study deeply sequenced the blood TCR repertoires of 5 or 6 healthy adults. To increase sequencing depth and limit assay-specific biases, TCR repertoire library preparation and sequencing were carried out by different laboratories using diverse techniques. Per donor, leukapheresis produced somewhere between about 0.85 and 10 billion PBMCs.

Points the paper makes about the study in general: The genetic and exposure-history diversity represented was limited by the small number of donors. Sampling was restricted to blood, and TCR repertoires in tissues likely differ from the TCR repertoires found in blood. Pairwise subsampling indicated that sequencing depth was expected to affect the degree of clonotype sharing among donors.

The sequence joins TRBV7-8 to TRBJ2-1, with 7 central nucleotides matching TRBD2. Sequenced: PBMCs. This receptor was taken from a woman aged 40 to 50 in good health. Some clones in this sample may be carry-over from other donors' samples. In nucleotides, the sequence is TGTGCCAGCAGCTTATGGGGGGGAGGGCTCTTCTACAATGAGCAGTTCTTC. It is translated as CASSLWGGGLFYNEQFF.